A single TCR beta chain is shown here with its context. The antigen it binds to is not known. No much larger clone exists at a distance of one base, and base qualities are not known. Library method: the immunoSEQ multiplex PCR assay. In the paper's pipeline: To diagnose cytomegalovirus status from the catalog of TCR beta chain sequences, a statistical classification framework was built. TCRdb mirrors the immuneACCESS table, restricted to in-frame sequences. Some clones are absent from its copies; in checked studies, under half trace to an unresolved V gene, and the reason for the others is unknown. For V, J and clone size, that table is used; D and trimming come from the DNA. Recorded for this sample are about 220,000 clones; 85% to 90% of them occurred a single time. The ten largest clones add up to around 3% of the sample. This sample was included in a study of cytomegalovirus exposure and HLA in healthy donors (dated by TCRdb to 2016 to 2017). As for the study more broadly: A later analysis indicated that the roughly 120 validation repertoires were generated on the platform also employed for the 700 or so repertoires of the first cohort. Along with the approximately 700-subject first cohort, a separate validation cohort of over a hundred different subjects was used. The study combined high-throughput TCR immunosequencing, statistical association of individual TCRs with disease status, and machine learning to predict cytomegalovirus infection status. The study aimed to test whether signatures of past pathogen exposure could be identified by cataloging public T cell receptors. Results the study describes overall, beyond this receptor: All 120 or so repertoires were used to score co-occurrence in the validation cohort in a later analysis, because that analysis had no HLA typing for the cohort. In vitro tests confirmed that three of the cytomegalovirus-associated TCR beta chains recognize cytomegalovirus antigens. A later analysis found that TCRs clustered in the first cohort also tended to co-occur in the roughly 120 validation repertoires, with approximately 93% of cluster scores above 0. Across donors, most TCR sequences were observed very rarely, whereas some public TCRs were present in many individuals. A total of 150 to 200 TCR beta chains were listed by the study as associated with cytomegalovirus. The authors suggested that the approach could potentially be extended to other disease states and immunological phenotypes. The classifier was reported to diagnose cytomegalovirus status with high specificity and sensitivity in both the original cohort and the validation cohort.

The trim is 4 bases for V and 3 bases for J, with a gap of 7 bases between the germline ends. The CDR3 starts with the cysteine, ends with the phenylalanine, and has 12 residues. CDR3 DNA is the only sequence kept; it has 36 bases, read in frame from the first base. CDR1 and CDR2 (WSHSY, SAAADI) derive from the germline V gene. Donors formed part of the validation cohort, which comprised 120 subjects and was distinct from the first cohort of under 850 subjects. Recombination joined TRBV10-2 with TRBJ2-7; the D gene is not confidently resolved. What was sequenced was PBMCs. This TCR was recovered from a woman under 30 in good health and CMV-seronegative. The nucleotide sequence reads as follows: TGCGCCAGCAGTGGCGATAGCTACGAGCAGTACTTC. Translated, it gives CASSGDSYEQYF.